This TCR beta chain was identified in a study of cytomegalovirus exposure and HLA in healthy donors. TCRdb's copy holds only in-frame clones and misses some; the assay was immunoSEQ multiplex PCR. The table lists 150,000 to 200,000 clones, about three quarters of them singletons. This clone came up once. V was clipped by 4 bases and J by 7 bases; unmatched bases: 14. Looked up from germline, CDR1 is SGHRS and CDR2 is YFSETQ. This CDR3 spans 17 amino acids. Material for sequencing was PBMCs. This chain connects TRBV5-1 to TRBJ2-7, with TRBD2 identical over 13 bases. This clonotype was obtained from a woman in her twenties or thirties in good health and CMV-seronegative. The CDR3 DNA follows: TGCGCCAGCAGCCAACTCCCCCGACTAGCGGGAGGAGGGGAGCAGTACTTC. Translated: CASSQLPRLAGGGEQYF.